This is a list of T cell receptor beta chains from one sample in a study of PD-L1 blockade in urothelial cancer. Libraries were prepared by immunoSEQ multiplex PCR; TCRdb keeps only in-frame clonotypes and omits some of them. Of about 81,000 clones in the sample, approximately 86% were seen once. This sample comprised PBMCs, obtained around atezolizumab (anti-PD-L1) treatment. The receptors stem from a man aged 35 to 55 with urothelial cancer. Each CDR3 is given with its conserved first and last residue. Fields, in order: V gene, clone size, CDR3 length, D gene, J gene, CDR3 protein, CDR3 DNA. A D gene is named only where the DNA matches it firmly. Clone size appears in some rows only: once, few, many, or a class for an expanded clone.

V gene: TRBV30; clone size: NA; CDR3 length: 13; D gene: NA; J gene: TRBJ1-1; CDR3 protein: CAGDRRQNTEAFF; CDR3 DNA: TGTGCCGGAGACAGGCGCCAGAACACTGAAGCTTTCTTT
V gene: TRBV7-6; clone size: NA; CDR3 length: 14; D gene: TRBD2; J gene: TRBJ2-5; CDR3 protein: CASSQREGLKTQYF; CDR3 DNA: TGTGCCAGCAGCCAGCGGGAGGGCCTAAAGACCCAGTACTTC
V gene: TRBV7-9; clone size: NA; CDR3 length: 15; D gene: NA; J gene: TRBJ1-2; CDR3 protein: CASSPSWAGQFGYTF; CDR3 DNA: TGTGCCAGCAGCCCCAGCTGGGCAGGGCAGTTTGGCTACACCTTC
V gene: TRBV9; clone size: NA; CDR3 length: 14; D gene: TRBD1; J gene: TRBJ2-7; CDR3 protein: CASARGQGDYEQYF; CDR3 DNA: TGTGCCAGCGCCAGGGGACAGGGCGATTACGAGCAGTACTTC
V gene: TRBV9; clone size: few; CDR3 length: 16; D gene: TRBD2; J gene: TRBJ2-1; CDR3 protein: CASSVEGTSPYNEQFF; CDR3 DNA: TGTGCCAGCAGCGTAGAGGGGACTAGCCCCTACAATGAGCAGTTCTTC
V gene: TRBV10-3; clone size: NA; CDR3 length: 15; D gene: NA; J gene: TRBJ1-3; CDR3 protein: CAISESPGAGNTIYF; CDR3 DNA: TGTGCCATCAGTGAGTCACCAGGGGCTGGAAACACCATATATTTT
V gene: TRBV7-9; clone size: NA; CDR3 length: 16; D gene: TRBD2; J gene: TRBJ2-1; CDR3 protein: CASSRGTSGGIDEQFF; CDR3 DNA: TGTGCCAGCAGCCGAGGGACTAGCGGGGGTATAGATGAGCAGTTCTTC
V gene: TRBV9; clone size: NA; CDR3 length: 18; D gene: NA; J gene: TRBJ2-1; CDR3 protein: CASSVAFLGGVIHNEQFF; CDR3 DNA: TGTGCCAGCAGCGTAGCTTTTTTGGGGGGAGTTATCCACAATGAGCAGTTCTTC
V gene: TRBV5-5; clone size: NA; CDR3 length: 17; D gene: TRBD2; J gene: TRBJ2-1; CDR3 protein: CASSLSVRAGGIDEQFF; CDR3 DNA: TGTGCCAGCAGCTTGTCTGTTAGAGCGGGAGGTATCGATGAGCAGTTCTTC
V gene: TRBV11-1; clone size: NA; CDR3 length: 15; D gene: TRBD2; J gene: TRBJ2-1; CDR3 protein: CASSIRGSSYNEQFF; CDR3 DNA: TGTGCCAGCAGCATCCGCGGGAGCTCCTACAATGAGCAGTTCTTC
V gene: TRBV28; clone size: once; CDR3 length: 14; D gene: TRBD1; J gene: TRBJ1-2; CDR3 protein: CASSIQGADYGYTF; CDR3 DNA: TGTGCCAGCAGTATACAGGGGGCGGACTATGGCTACACCTTC
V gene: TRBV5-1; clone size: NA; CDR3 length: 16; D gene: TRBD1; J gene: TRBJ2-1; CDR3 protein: CASSEMTGLGVNEQFF; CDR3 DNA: TGCGCCAGCAGCGAAATGACAGGGTTAGGGGTCAATGAGCAGTTCTTC
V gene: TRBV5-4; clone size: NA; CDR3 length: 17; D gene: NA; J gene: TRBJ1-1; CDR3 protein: CASSPSDGGKGNTEAFF; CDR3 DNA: TGTGCCAGCAGTCCGTCCGACGGAGGGAAGGGGAACACTGAAGCTTTCTTT
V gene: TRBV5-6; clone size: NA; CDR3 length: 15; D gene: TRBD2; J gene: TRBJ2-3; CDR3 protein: CASSVAGTSSDTQYF; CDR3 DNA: TGTGCCAGCAGCGTAGCGGGGACTAGCTCGGATACGCAGTATTTT
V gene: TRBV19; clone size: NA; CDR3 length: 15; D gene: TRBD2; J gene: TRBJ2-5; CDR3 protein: CASSAAGTRKETQYF; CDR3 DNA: TGTGCCAGTAGTGCCGCCGGGACTAGAAAAGAGACCCAGTACTTC
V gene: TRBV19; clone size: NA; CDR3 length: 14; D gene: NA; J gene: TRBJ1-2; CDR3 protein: CASSAQDIFYGYTF; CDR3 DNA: TGTGCCAGTAGTGCGCAGGACATCTTCTATGGCTACACCTTC
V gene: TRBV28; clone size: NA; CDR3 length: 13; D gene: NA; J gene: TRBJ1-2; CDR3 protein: CASRGESRNGYTF; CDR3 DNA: TGTGCCAGCAGGGGAGAATCCAGGAACGGCTACACCTTC
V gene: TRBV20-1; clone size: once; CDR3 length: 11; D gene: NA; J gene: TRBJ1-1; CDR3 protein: CSAREGSGTFF; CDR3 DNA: TGCAGTGCTAGAGAAGGGTCGGGAACTTTCTTT
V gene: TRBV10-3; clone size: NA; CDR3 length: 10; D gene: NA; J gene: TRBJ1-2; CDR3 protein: CATQGNGYTF; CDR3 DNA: TGTGCCACCCAGGGGAATGGCTACACCTTC
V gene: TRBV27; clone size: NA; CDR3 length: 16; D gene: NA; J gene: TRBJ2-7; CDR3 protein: CASSLIGTRSRREQYF; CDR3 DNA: TGTGCCAGCAGTTTAATAGGAACGCGTTCTCGGAGGGAGCAGTACTTC
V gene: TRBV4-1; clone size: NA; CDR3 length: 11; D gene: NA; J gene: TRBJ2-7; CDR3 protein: CASSQVSGQYF; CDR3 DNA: TGCGCCAGCAGCCAGGTTTCGGGGCAGTACTTC
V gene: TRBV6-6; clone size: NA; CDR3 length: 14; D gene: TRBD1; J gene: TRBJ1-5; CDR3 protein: CATNRQGQGQPQHF; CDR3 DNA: TGTGCCACAAACCGACAGGGACAGGGTCAGCCCCAGCATTTT
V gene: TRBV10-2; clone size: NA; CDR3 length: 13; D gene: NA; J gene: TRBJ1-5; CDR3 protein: CASSGGGNQPQHF; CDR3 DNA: TGCGCCAGCAGTGGGGGGGGGAATCAGCCCCAGCATTTT
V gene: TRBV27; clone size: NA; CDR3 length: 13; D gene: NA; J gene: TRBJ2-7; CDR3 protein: CASSFGEFYEQYF; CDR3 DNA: TGTGCCAGCAGTTTCGGAGAGTTTTACGAGCAGTACTTC
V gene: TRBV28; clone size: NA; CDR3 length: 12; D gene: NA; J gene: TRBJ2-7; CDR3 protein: CASTSTTYEQYF; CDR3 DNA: TGTGCCAGCACTAGCACCACCTACGAGCAGTACTTC
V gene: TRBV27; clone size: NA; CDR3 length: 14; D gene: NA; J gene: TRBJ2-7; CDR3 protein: CASSREYLLYEQYF; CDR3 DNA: TGTGCCAGCAGTCGGGAATACCTCTTATACGAGCAGTACTTC
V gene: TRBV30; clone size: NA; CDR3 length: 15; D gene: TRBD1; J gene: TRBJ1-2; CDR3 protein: CAWSVQDRTNYGYTF; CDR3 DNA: TGTGCCTGGAGTGTACAGGACAGGACTAACTATGGCTACACCTTC
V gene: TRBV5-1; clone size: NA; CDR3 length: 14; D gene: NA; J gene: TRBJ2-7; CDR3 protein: CASSFGSGDYEQYF; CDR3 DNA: TGCGCCAGCAGCTTCGGTAGCGGAGACTACGAGCAGTACTTC
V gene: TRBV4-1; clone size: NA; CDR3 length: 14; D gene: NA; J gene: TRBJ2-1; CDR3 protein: CASSQGILRTEQFF; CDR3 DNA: TGCGCCAGCAGCCAAGGTATTTTGCGAACTGAGCAGTTCTTC
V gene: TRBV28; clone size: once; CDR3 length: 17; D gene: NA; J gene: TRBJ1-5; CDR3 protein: CASSLRRARASNQPQHF; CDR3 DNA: TGTGCCAGCAGTTTAAGAAGGGCGCGGGCTAGCAATCAGCCCCAGCATTTT
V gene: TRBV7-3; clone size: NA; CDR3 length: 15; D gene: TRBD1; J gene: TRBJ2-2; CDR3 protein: CASSLQGASTGELFF; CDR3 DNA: TGTGCCAGCAGCTTACAGGGGGCGAGCACCGGGGAGCTGTTTTTT
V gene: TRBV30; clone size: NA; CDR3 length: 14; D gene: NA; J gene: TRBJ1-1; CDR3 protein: CAWSVRHMNTEAFF; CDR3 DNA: TGTGCCTGGAGTGTAAGACACATGAACACTGAAGCTTTCTTT
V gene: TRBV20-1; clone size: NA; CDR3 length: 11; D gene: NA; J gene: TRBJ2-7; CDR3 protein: CSASEGDEQYF; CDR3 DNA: TGCAGTGCCAGTGAGGGGGACGAGCAGTACTTC
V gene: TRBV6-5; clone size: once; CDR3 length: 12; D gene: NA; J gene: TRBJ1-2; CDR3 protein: CASSATSDGYTF; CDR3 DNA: TGTGCCAGCAGTGCTACTTCGGATGGCTACACCTTC
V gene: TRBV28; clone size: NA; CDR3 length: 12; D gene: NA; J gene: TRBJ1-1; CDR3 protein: CASSFKGLGAFF; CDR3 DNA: TGTGCCAGCAGTTTTAAGGGGTTGGGAGCTTTCTTT
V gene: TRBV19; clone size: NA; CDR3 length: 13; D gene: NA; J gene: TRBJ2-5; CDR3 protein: CASRSRAQETQYF; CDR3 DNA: TGTGCCAGTAGGAGCAGGGCTCAAGAGACCCAGTACTTC
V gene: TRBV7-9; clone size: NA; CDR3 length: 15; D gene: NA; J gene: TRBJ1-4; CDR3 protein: CASSRGRATNEKLFF; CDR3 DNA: TGTGCCAGCAGCCGCGGGAGAGCAACTAATGAAAAACTGTTTTTT